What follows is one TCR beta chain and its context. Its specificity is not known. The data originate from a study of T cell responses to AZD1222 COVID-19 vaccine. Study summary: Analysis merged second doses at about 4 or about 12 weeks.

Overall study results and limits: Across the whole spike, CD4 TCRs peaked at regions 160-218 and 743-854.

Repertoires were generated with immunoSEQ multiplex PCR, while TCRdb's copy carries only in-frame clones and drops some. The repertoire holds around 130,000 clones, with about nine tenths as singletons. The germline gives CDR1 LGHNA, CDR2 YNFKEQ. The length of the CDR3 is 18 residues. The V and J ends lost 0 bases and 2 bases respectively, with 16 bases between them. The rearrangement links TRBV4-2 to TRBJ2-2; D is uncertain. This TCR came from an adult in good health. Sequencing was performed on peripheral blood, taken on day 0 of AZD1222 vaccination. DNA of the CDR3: TGTGCCAGCAGCCAAGAGAAAACCAGCCCCTTAAACACCGGGGAGCTGTTTTTT. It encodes CASSQEKTSPLNTGELFF.